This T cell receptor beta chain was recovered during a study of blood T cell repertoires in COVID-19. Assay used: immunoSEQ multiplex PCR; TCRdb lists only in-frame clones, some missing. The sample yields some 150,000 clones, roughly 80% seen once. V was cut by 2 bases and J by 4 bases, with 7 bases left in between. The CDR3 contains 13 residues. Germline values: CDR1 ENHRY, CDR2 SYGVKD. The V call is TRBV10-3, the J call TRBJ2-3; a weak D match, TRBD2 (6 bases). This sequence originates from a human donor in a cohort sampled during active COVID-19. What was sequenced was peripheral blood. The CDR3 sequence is CAISEGGSDTQYF. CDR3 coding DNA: TGTGCCATCAGTGAGGGGGGGTCAGATACGCAGTATTTT.